This entry lists 26 T cell receptor beta chains sequenced from one sample in a study of siplizumab effects on memory and regulatory T cells. The data were produced by immunoSEQ multiplex PCR, yet TCRdb's version contains in-frame clones alone and is incomplete. The sample lists under 150,000 clones, 94% occurring once. Sequencing used non-Treg CD4+ T cells sorted from blood. Every receptor here comes from a human donor in good health.

The chain links TRBV29-1 to TRBJ1-3; tentatively, D is TRBD1 (5 bases). Between the trimmed V and J ends, which lost 0 bases and 0 bases, there was a span of 12 bases. Germline CDR1 is SQVTM and CDR2 is ANQGSEA. This CDR3 comprises 16 residues. The DNA of the CDR3 is TGCAGCGTTGAAGATCGACAGAAGAGCTCTGGAAACACCATATATTTT. Protein sequence: CSVEDRQKSSGNTIYF.

This clone appeared a single time. V gene TRBV5-1 combines with J gene TRBJ1-4; a weak D match, TRBD1 (5 bases). From germline, CDR1 is SGHRS and CDR2 YFSETQ. The CDR3 extends over 14 amino acids. V lost 7 bases, J lost 7 bases, and 17 bases lay in between. The CDR3 DNA sequence: TGCGCCAGCCGCCTCCAGGGCAGCGCTGAAAAACTGTTTTTT. Its protein product is CASRLQGSAEKLFF. Full variable domain (rest looked up from reference TRBV5-1 and TRBJ1-4): KAGVTQTPRYLIKTRGQQVTLSCSPISGHRSVSWYQQTPGQGLQFLFEYFSETQRNKGNFPGRFSGRQFSNSRSEMNVSTLELGDSALYLCASRLQGSAEKLFFGSGTQLSVL.

The gene calls are TRBV4-1 and TRBJ2-3; maybe TRBD1 (6 bases). The V and J ends lost 4 bases and 6 bases respectively, with 14 bases between them. CDR1 and CDR2 (germline): MGHRA, YSYEKL. This CDR3 is built from 14 residues. The CDR3 region has the DNA TGCGCCAGCAGCCTTAGCAGGGACACGGATACGCAGTATTTT. This encodes CASSLSRDTDTQYF.

The gene calls are TRBV5-4 and TRBJ2-5; maybe TRBD1 (6 bases). V was clipped by 0 bases and J by 4 bases, with 10 bases between them. CDR3 length: 14 amino acids. The germline gives CDR1 SGHNT, CDR2 YYREEE (reference sequence). The CDR3 bases are TGTGCCAGCAGCTTGGATCCCAGGGGAGAGACCCAGTACTTC. Its protein product is CASSLDPRGETQYF.

This chain links TRBV27 with TRBJ1-2; D not certain. This CDR3 is 13 amino acids long. CDR1 MNHEY and CDR2 SMNVEV come from the germline V gene (reference sequence). V dropped 5 bases and J dropped 4 bases, with 11 bases sitting between them. The DNA of the CDR3 is TGTGCCAGCAGTCCTGGACGGATCTATGGCTACACCTTC. Its protein is CASSPGRIYGYTF.

This clone was recorded only once. The rearrangement links TRBV5-4 to TRBJ2-3, with TRBD2 matching over 9 bases. V was pared by 4 bases and J by 6 bases, with 12 bases of the junction left unmatched. The CDR3 length is 16 residues. Germline CDR1 reads SGHNT; CDR2 reads YYREEE (reference sequence). The CDR3 reads CASSRSLAGMGDTQYF. CDR3 coding DNA: TGTGCCAGCAGCCGTTCCCTAGCGGGGATGGGTGATACGCAGTATTTT.

This clone came up once. The chain combines TRBV11-1 with TRBJ1-4; the D is unclear. V was shortened by 5 bases and J by 0 bases, with 10 bases between the two germline ends. The CDR3 is made up of 15 amino acids. The germline gives CDR1 SGHAT, CDR2 FQDESV (reference sequence). DNA of the CDR3: TGTGCCAGCAGCCGACGGAGTACAACTAATGAAAAACTGTTTTTT. This encodes CASSRRSTTNEKLFF.

V is TRBV2 and J is TRBJ2-6; possibly TRBD1 for D (6 bases). Germline CDR1 reads SNHLY; CDR2 reads FYNNEI. This CDR3 has 16 amino acids. Trimming took 6 bases from V and 4 from J, leaving 16 bases between them. CDR3 coding DNA: TGTGCCAGCAGGGGCTATCCTGGACAGGGGGCCAACGTCCTGACTTTC. Amino acid sequence: CASRGYPGQGANVLTF. The full variable domain, its missing parts supplied by reference TRBV2 and TRBJ2-6, is EPEVTQTPSHQVTQMGQEVILRCVPISNHLYFYWYRQILGQKVEFLVSFYNNEISEKSEIFDDQFSVERPDGSNFTLKIRSTKLEDSAMYFCASRGYPGQGANVLTFGAGSRLTVL.

The rearrangement links TRBV11-2 to TRBJ2-5, with TRBD2 matching over 11 bases. The CDR3 has 13 residues. The junction had 1 base not matched to a gene; V was cut back by 1 base and J by 9 bases. Germline-derived CDR1 and CDR2 are SGHAT and FQNNGV. The CDR3 nucleotides read TGTGCCAGCAGCTTAGCGGGACTAGCGGCCCAGTACTTC. Residues: CASSLAGLAAQYF.

V and J are TRBV7-2 and TRBJ2-5, with D tentatively TRBD2 (5 bases). Germline-derived CDR1 and CDR2 are SGHTA and FQGNSA. There are 14 residues in the CDR3. V was trimmed by 5 bases and J by 5 bases, leaving 15 bases between them. CDR3 coding DNA: TGTGCCAGCAGCATTACCGGGGTCAGGGAGACCCAGTACTTC. Its protein is CASSITGVRETQYF.

The genes are TRBV1 and TRBJ2-7; TRBD2, the table's D call, was not compared with the DNA. TRBV1 is a pseudogene locus. CDR3 length: 15 residues. For the CDR3, the DNA is TGCACCAGCACCAAAAAAGCGGGGGGTTGCTACGAGCAGTACTTC. Its translation: CTSTKKAGGCYEQYF.

The chain recombines TRBV23-1 with TRBJ2-7; 7 bases are shared with TRBD1. TRBV23-1 is filed as an ORF, its function uncertain. V was pared by 0 bases and J by 1 base, with 6 bases of the junction left unmatched. This CDR3 has 16 amino acids. CDR3 coding DNA: TGCGCCAGCAGTCAATCGACGCACAGGGGTTCCTACGAGCAGTACTTC. It specifies CASSQSTHRGSYEQYF.

The chain is built from TRBV4-2 and TRBJ2-5; D unclear. Trimming removed 2 bases at V and 7 bases at J, with 11 bases between. The CDR3 has 13 residues. CDR1 and CDR2 from the germline V gene are LGHNA and YNFKEQ. Here the CDR3 reads CASSQNTLWTQYF. CDR3 bases: TGTGCCAGCAGCCAAAACACCCTCTGGACCCAGTACTTC.

V usage is TRBV4-2 and J usage is TRBJ1-6, with D perhaps matching TRBD1 (5 bases). This CDR3 is built from 16 residues. Deletions cut 4 bases from V and 0 bases from J, with 10 bases between. Germline V gene data show CDR1 as LGHNA and CDR2 as YNFKEQ. CDR3 bases: TGTGCCAGCAGCCCCCGGGGCGTCTCCTATAATTCACCCCTCCACTTT. Translating gives CASSPRGVSYNSPLHF.

The rearrangement links TRBV2 to TRBJ2-5, with D hard to call. This CDR3 region has 13 residues. Trimming took off 4 bases at V and 5 bases at J, with 11 bases between the two ends. CDR1 SNHLY and CDR2 FYNNEI come from the germline V gene. The CDR3 spells CASSVEVTETQYF. The CDR3 nucleotides read TGTGCCAGCAGTGTTGAGGTCACGGAGACCCAGTACTTC.

The CDR3 here is CASSQVAGVIAGANVLTF. The DNA for the CDR3 is TGCGCCAGCAGCCAGGTGGCAGGGGTTATCGCTGGGGCCAACGTCCTGACTTTC. The V and J genes are TRBV4-1 and TRBJ2-6, with D tentatively TRBD1 (6 bases). CDR3 length: 18 amino acids. The germline CDR1 and CDR2 sequences are MGHRA and YSYEKL. V lost 3 bases and J 2 bases, leaving 17 bases between the germline ends.

The chain employs TRBV4-1 and TRBJ1-2, with a tentative D call TRBD1 (6 bases). The germline V gene encodes CDR1 MGHRA and CDR2 YSYEKL. This CDR3 is 14 amino acids long. Trimming shortened V by 0 bases and J by 7 bases, and 12 bases separated the two germline ends. CDR3 residues: CASSQDQGGGGYTF. The CDR3 nucleotides are TGCGCCAGCAGCCAAGATCAAGGGGGGGGTGGCTACACCTTC.

The chain uses TRBV5-1 and TRBJ2-7; D could derive from TRBD1 or TRBD2 (5 bases each). The CDR3 is 13 residues long. Looked up from germline, CDR1 is SGHRS and CDR2 is YFSETQ. V lost 7 bases and J 7 bases, leaving 18 bases between the germline ends. The CDR3, as DNA: TGCGCCAGCGGGGGATCTTGGACTGGGGAGCAGTACTTC. It codes for CASGGSWTGEQYF.

This rearrangement joins TRBV18 to TRBJ2-7, with D maybe TRBD1 (6 bases). V was clipped by 4 bases and J by 2 bases, with 12 bases between them. The CDR3 has 14 residues. CDR1 KGHSH and CDR2 LQKENI come from the germline V gene. CDR3: CASSLQGYAYEQYF. The CDR3 region has the DNA TGTGCCAGCTCACTCCAGGGGTATGCCTACGAGCAGTACTTC.

This clone was seen a single time. The chain has TRBV4-1 and TRBJ2-7, with 8 bases lining up with TRBD2. With V trimmed by 3 bases and J by 5 bases, 6 bases remained unmatched. This CDR3 contains 14 residues. The germline gives CDR1 MGHRA, CDR2 YSYEKL. Here the CDR3 reads CASSQVGLAHEQYF. Here the CDR3 DNA reads TGCGCCAGCAGCCAGGTAGGACTAGCCCACGAGCAGTACTTC.

The V gene is TRBV4-1, the J gene TRBJ1-4, with D possibly being TRBD1 (5 bases). The V gene's germline CDR1 is MGHRA and CDR2 YSYEKL. V was cut by 0 bases and J by 0 bases, with 11 bases left in between. The CDR3 is 17 residues long. The DNA of the CDR3 is TGCGCCAGCAGCCAAGAGAGGACAACAACAACTAATGAAAAACTGTTTTTT. It is translated as CASSQERTTTTNEKLFF.

The J gene is TRBJ1-5, the V gene TRBV10-3, with D uncertain. The CDR3 totals 13 residues. The germline gives CDR1 ENHRY, CDR2 SYGVKD. Trimming pared 2 bases from V and 3 bases from J, leaving 5 bases between. The CDR3 is CAISEQINQPQHF. The CDR3 DNA follows: TGTGCCATCAGTGAGCAAATCAATCAGCCCCAGCATTTT.

This chain connects TRBV7-2 to TRBJ2-5; D possibly corresponds to TRBD2 (6 bases). Germline CDR1 is SGHTA and CDR2 is FQGNSA. The ends were cut back, 5 bases at V and 1 base at J, with 11 bases in the middle. This CDR3 contains 14 residues. CDR3 loop: CASSGGVVQETQYF. Here the CDR3 DNA reads TGTGCCAGCAGCGGCGGGGTAGTCCAAGAGACCCAGTACTTC.

The V call is TRBV5-5, the J call TRBJ2-7, with a possible D match to TRBD2 (5 bases). Trimming stripped 4 bases from V and 3 bases from J, with 11 bases between. CDR1 is SGHKS and CDR2 is YYEKEE in the germline V gene (reference sequence). The CDR3 loop spans 13 amino acids. The CDR3 bases are TGTGCCAGCAGCGGACTTCGGGGCTACGAGCAGTACTTC. It encodes CASSGLRGYEQYF.

This chain joins TRBV30 and TRBJ2-7, with D unresolved. CDR1 is GTSNPN, CDR2 SVGIG, per germline (reference sequence). The CDR3 is 12 residues long. Trimming left V 3 bases short and J 1 base short, with 7 bases between. The DNA of the CDR3 is TGTGCCTGGAGCGGACGATCCTACGAGCAGTACTTC. Amino acid sequence: CAWSGRSYEQYF.

The chain joins TRBV6-1 to TRBJ2-2; TRBD2 aligns across 9 bases. Germline-derived CDR1 and CDR2 are MNHNS and SASEGT. The CDR3 contains 14 residues. The V and J ends lost 5 bases and 10 bases, in that order; junction bases with no gene match: 8. The CDR3 DNA reads as TGTGCCAGCAGTCCCACTAGCGGGTCCCTGGAGCTGTTTTTT. Translated: CASSPTSGSLELFF.